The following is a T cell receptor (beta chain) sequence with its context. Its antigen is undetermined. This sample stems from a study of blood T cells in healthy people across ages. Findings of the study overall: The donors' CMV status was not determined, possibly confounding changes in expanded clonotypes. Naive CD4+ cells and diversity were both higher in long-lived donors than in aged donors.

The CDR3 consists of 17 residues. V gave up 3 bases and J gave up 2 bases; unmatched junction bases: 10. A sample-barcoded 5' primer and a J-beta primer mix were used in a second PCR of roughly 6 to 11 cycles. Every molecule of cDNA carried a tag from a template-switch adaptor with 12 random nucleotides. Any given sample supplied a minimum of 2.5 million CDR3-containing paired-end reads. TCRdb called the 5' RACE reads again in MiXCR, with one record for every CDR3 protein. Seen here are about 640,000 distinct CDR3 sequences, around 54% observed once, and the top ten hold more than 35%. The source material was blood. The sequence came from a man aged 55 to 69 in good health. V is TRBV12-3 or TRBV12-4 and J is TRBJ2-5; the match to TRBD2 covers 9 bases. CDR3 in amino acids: CASSFMGSGGRQETQYF. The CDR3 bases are TGTGCCAGCAGTTTTATGGGAAGCGGGGGGCGACAAGAGACCCAGTACTTC.